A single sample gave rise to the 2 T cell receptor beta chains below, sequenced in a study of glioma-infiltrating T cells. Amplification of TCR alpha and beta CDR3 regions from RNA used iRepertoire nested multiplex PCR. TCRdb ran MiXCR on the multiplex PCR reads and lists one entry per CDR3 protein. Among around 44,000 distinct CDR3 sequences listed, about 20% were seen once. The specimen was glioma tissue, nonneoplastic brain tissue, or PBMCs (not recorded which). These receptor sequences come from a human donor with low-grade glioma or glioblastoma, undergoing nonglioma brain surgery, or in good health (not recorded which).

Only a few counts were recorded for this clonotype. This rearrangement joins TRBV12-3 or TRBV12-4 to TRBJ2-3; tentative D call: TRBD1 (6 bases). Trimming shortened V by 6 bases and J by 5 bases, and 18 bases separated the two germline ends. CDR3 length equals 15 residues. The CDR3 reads CASSLRGQELDTQYF. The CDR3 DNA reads TGTGCCAGCAGCCTGAGGGGACAAGAGCTAGATACGCAGTATTTT.

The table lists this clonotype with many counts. The CDR3 here is CASSSQQGHEQYV. CDR3 nucleotide sequence: TGTGCCAGCAGCTCCCAACAGGGGCACGAGCAGTACGTC. V usage is TRBV7-2 and J usage is TRBJ2-7; 7 bases match TRBD1. From germline, CDR1 is SGHTA and CDR2 FQGNSA. CDR3 length: 13 amino acids. Trimming took 4 bases from V and 5 from J; bases not matched to a gene: 5.